One and the same sample provided the 14 T cell receptor beta chains below, sequenced in a study of lymphopenia after photon versus proton radiotherapy. Generated by immunoSEQ multiplex PCR, the TCRdb table keeps only in-frame clones and is missing some. Among some 7,300 clones listed, just under 90% were seen once. The sample in question was peripheral blood, obtained from a patient treated with photon-based radiotherapy. The origin of the receptors is a man in his 60s with cholangiocarcinoma.

This clone has only a few counts. The chain is built from TRBV19 and TRBJ1-5; no definite D call. The CDR3 is 15 residues long. Looked up from germline, CDR1 is LNHDA and CDR2 is SQIVND (reference sequence). V shed 7 bases and J shed 2 bases, with 15 bases lying between them. The CDR3 DNA reads as TGTGCCAGTACCCAGATATCGAATGGCAATCAGCCCCAGCATTTT. Its translation: CASTQISNGNQPQHF.

This clone occurred once. The chain is built from TRBV4-1 and TRBJ1-2; D remains ambiguous. V was trimmed by 5 bases and J by 4 bases, leaving 14 bases between them. Germline V CDR1 and CDR2: MGHRA, YSYEKL. This CDR3 is built from 14 residues. In nucleotides, the CDR3 is TGCGCCAGCAGCGTTTCCCGAAAGACCTATGGCTACACCTTC. It specifies CASSVSRKTYGYTF.

The CDR3 region is CASSPRGEDNEQFF. CDR3 DNA sequence: TGTGCCAGCAGTCCGCGAGGGGAGGACAATGAGCAGTTCTTC. The chain is built from TRBV6-5 and TRBJ2-1, with a weak D call TRBD2 (6 bases). Per germline, CDR1 MNHEY and CDR2 SVGAGI. V lost 5 bases to trimming and J lost 5 bases, with 13 bases between them. The CDR3 length is 14 residues.

The chain is built from TRBV28 and TRBJ2-6; no clear D. This CDR3 contains 15 residues. Trimming removed 5 bases at V and 0 bases at J, with 8 bases between. Germline V gene sequence: CDR1 MDHEN, CDR2 SYDVKM. The CDR3 sequence is CASSSGYSGANVLTF. The DNA of the CDR3 is TGTGCCAGCAGTAGTGGCTACTCTGGGGCCAACGTCCTGACTTTC.

Comments on this clone: The junction and the germline gene differ at one end; a read error may be behind it. The chain combines TRBV15 with TRBJ2-3; D gene uncertain. Germline V CDR1 and CDR2: LNHNV, YYDKDF (reference sequence). The CDR3 has 13 amino acids. Here the CDR3 DNA reads TGTGCCCCCAGAACCCCGGCCACAGATACGCAGTATTTT. The encoded protein is CAPRTPATDTQYF.

The chain joins TRBV13 to TRBJ2-7; 9 positions agree with TRBD1. CDR1 is PRHDT and CDR2 is FYEKMQ in the germline V gene (reference sequence). V dropped 5 bases and J dropped 1; count of bases not matched to a gene: 6. This CDR3 has 15 residues. CDR3 DNA sequence: TGTGCCAGCAGCCCGCCGGGACAGGGATCCTACGAGCAGTACTTC. Its translation is CASSPPGQGSYEQYF.

This clone was detected a few times. The chain is built from TRBV6-1 and TRBJ2-7; possibly TRBD2 for D (6 bases). The V gene's germline CDR1 is MNHNS and CDR2 SASEGT. The CDR3 has 15 amino acids. V was trimmed by 1 base and J by 1 base, leaving 11 bases between them. CDR3 sequence: CASSEVGGPSYEQYF. The CDR3, as DNA: TGTGCCAGCAGTGAAGTGGGAGGACCTTCCTACGAGCAGTACTTC.

The chain combines TRBV6-5 with TRBJ2-1; 8 positions agree with TRBD2. The CDR3 spans 15 residues. From germline, CDR1 is MNHEY and CDR2 SVGAGI. V gave up 2 bases and J gave up 4 bases; unmatched junction bases: 4. The DNA for the CDR3 is TGTGCCAGCAGTTACACTAGCGGAAAGTACAATGAGCAGTTCTTC. Protein: CASSYTSGKYNEQFF.

The chain employs TRBV28 and TRBJ2-7; 7 bases are a match to TRBD2. Trimming at V came to 4 bases and at J to 5 bases, leaving 11 bases not matched to a gene. This CDR3 spans 15 amino acids. The V gene's germline CDR1 is MDHEN and CDR2 SYDVKM. Here the CDR3 reads CASSSGLAGDHEQYF. The DNA for the CDR3 is TGTGCCAGCAGTTCCGGACTGGCGGGGGATCACGAGCAGTACTTC.

The chain links TRBV11-2 to TRBJ2-3; D unclear. The CDR3 loop spans 14 amino acids. V lost 5 bases to trimming and J lost 7 bases, with 16 bases between them. Germline loops: CDR1 SGHAT, CDR2 FQNNGV. CDR3 DNA: TGTGCCAGCAGCCCCCGGCGAAGCGTAAATACGCAGTATTTT. Translating gives CASSPRRSVNTQYF. Variable domain in full (rest from reference TRBV11-2 and TRBJ2-3): EAGVAQSPRYKIIEKRQSVAFWCNPISGHATLYWYQQILGQGPKLLIQFQNNGVVDDSQLPKDRFSAERLKGVDSTLKIQPAKLEDSAVYLCASSPRRSVNTQYFGPGTRLTVL.

The V gene is TRBV2, the J gene TRBJ1-1; D remains ambiguous. Trimming stripped 10 bases from V and 1 base from J, with 19 bases between. The CDR3 is made up of 15 amino acids. Germline V gene data show CDR1 as SNHLY and CDR2 as FYNNEI. The CDR3 spells CATPTLSWGNTEAFF. CDR3 sequence (DNA): TGTGCCACCCCTACCCTCAGCTGGGGGAACACTGAAGCTTTCTTT.

The rearrangement joins TRBV7-9 to TRBJ2-1; 7 bases align to TRBD2. The V segment lost 2 bases and the J segment 2 bases; nucleotides outside the gene matches: 3. CDR3 length equals 15 residues. Germline V gene sequence: CDR1 SEHNR, CDR2 FQNEAQ (reference sequence). CDR3: CASSLIGRPYNEQFF. In nucleotides, the CDR3 is TGTGCCAGCAGCTTAATCGGGAGGCCCTACAATGAGCAGTTCTTC. The full variable domain, in which reference TRBV7-9 and TRBJ2-1 provide the parts outside the CDR3, is DTGVSQNPRHKITKRGQNVTFRCDPISEHNRLYWYRQTLGQGPEFLTYFQNEAQLEKSRLLSDRFSAERPKGSFSTLEIQRTEQGDSAMYLCASSLIGRPYNEQFFGPGTRLTVL.

The CDR3 spells CASSTGTEVETQYF. For the CDR3, the DNA is TGTGCCAGTAGTACCGGGACAGAGGTCGAGACCCAGTACTTC. This chain joins TRBV19 and TRBJ2-5, with TRBD1 matching over 7 bases. Trimming took 4 bases from V and 5 from J; bases not matched to a gene: 7. CDR3 length equals 14 residues. CDR1 and CDR2 (germline): LNHDA, SQIVND (reference sequence). The full variable domain, in which reference TRBV19 and TRBJ2-5 provide the parts outside the CDR3, is DGGITQSPKYLFRKEGQNVTLSCEQNLNHDAMYWYRQDPGQGLRLIYYSQIVNDFQKGDIAEGYSVSREKKESFPLTVTSAQKNPTAFYLCASSTGTEVETQYFGPGTRLLVL.

The J gene is TRBJ2-6, the V gene TRBV5-1; D is ambiguous. Germline lookup yields CDR1 SGHRS and CDR2 YFSETQ. There are 15 residues in the CDR3. With 0 bases removed from V and 4 bases from J, the gap between germline ends came to 8 bases. The DNA of the CDR3 is TGCGCCAGCAGCTTGGCGGCTTTAGGGGCCAACGTCCTGACTTTC. Translating it yields CASSLAALGANVLTF.